This entry lists 18 T cell receptor beta chains sequenced from one sample in a study of T cell responses to AZD1222 COVID-19 vaccine. Generated by immunoSEQ multiplex PCR, the TCRdb table keeps only in-frame clones and is missing some. The sample yields 90,000 to 120,000 clones, 75% to 95% seen once. This specimen was peripheral blood, taken 28 days after the second AZD1222 dose. These receptors were obtained from an adult who received the AZD1222 COVID-19 vaccine.

The chain combines TRBV6-2 or TRBV6-3 with TRBJ2-7; TRBD1 might be the D (5 bases). Trimming cost V 4 bases and J 3 bases, with 25 bases left between them. The CDR3 has 18 residues. Germline CDR1 MNHEY, CDR2 SVGEGT. CDR3 sequence reads: CASSFDRNSILPFYEQYF. CDR3 in DNA: TGTGCCAGCAGTTTCGACAGAAATTCCATCTTGCCCTTCTACGAGCAGTACTTC.

The rearrangement joins TRBV11-3 to TRBJ2-1; 8 bases fit TRBD2. Germline CDR1 SGHNT, CDR2 YENEEA. Germline trimming cut 5 bases from V and 1 base from J; bases unmatched to any gene: 13. This CDR3 has 18 amino acids. The DNA of the CDR3 is TGTGCCAGCAGCCCACCGTCTAGCGGGTCCCCTTCCTACAATGAGCAGTTCTTC. It encodes CASSPPSSGSPSYNEQFF.

The V and J genes are TRBV28 and TRBJ1-3; weak D call: TRBD1 (6 bases). The CDR3 has 14 residues. With 7 bases removed from V and 0 bases from J, the gap between germline ends came to 10 bases. Germline lookup yields CDR1 MDHEN and CDR2 SYDVKM. The chain's CDR3 is CASTKGGSGNTIYF. The CDR3 nucleotides are TGTGCCAGCACCAAAGGGGGCTCTGGAAACACCATATATTTT.

This clone was observed a handful of times. The chain joins TRBV7-2 to TRBJ2-2, with a possible D match to TRBD1 (5 bases). This CDR3 region has 14 residues. Looked up from germline, CDR1 is SGHTA and CDR2 is FQGNSA. Trimming took off 9 bases at V and 6 bases at J, with 17 bases between the two ends. The CDR3 DNA reads as TGTGCCAGGCCAAGGGGCGCGTTGGCCGGGGAGCTGTTTTTT. It specifies CARPRGALAGELFF.

CDR3 loop: CASSLLGLAGFTDTQYF. CDR3 bases: TGTGCCAGCAGTTTATTGGGGCTAGCGGGGTTCACAGATACGCAGTATTTT. The rearrangement links TRBV27 to TRBJ2-3, with TRBD2 matching over 9 bases. This CDR3 region has 17 residues. The germline CDR1 and CDR2 sequences are MNHEY and SMNVEV (reference sequence). J was trimmed by 2 bases and V by 1 base; bases with no gene match: 7.

CDR3: CASSLIWSGVQETQYF. The CDR3 bases are TGTGCCAGCAGCCTCATCTGGAGCGGGGTCCAAGAGACCCAGTACTTC. The chain combines TRBV7-2 with TRBJ2-5, with TRBD2 identical over 7 bases. The trim removed 5 bases at V and 1 base at J, leaving 10 bases unmatched. The CDR3 has 16 residues. Germline CDR1 SGHTA, CDR2 FQGNSA.

V is TRBV5-1 and J is TRBJ1-5; no definite D call. V was trimmed by 0 bases and J by 0 bases, leaving 1 base between them. The V gene's germline CDR1 is SGHRS and CDR2 YFSETQ. The CDR3 runs 13 residues. DNA for the CDR3: TGCGCCAGCAGCTTGGATAGCAATCAGCCCCAGCATTTT. Translation: CASSLDSNQPQHF.

The rearrangement links TRBV28 to TRBJ2-1; TRBD1 matches at 7 bases. The J segment lost 6 bases and the V segment lost 6 bases, leaving 5 bases of the junction unmatched. The CDR3 has 13 amino acids. Looked up from germline, CDR1 is MDHEN and CDR2 is SYDVKM. CDR3 DNA: TGTGCCAGCAGCTTCCCAGGGGGCAATGAGCAGTTCTTC. It encodes CASSFPGGNEQFF.

The J gene is TRBJ1-2, the V gene TRBV24-1; D is possibly TRBD1 (6 bases). Germline V gene lookup returns CDR1 KGHDR and CDR2 SFDVKD. V was pared by 5 bases and J by 4 bases, with 10 bases between. The CDR3 consists of 13 residues. CDR3 residues: CATSAGDSYGYTF. CDR3 DNA: TGTGCCACCAGTGCAGGGGATTCCTATGGCTACACCTTC.

The CDR3 loop reads CASSLAGVRNEQFF. The CDR3 coding sequence is TGTGCCAGCAGCTTAGCGGGAGTGAGGAATGAGCAGTTCTTC. The rearrangement links TRBV6-5 to TRBJ2-1, with 9 positions matching TRBD2. CDR1 and CDR2 from the germline V gene are MNHEY and SVGAGI. This CDR3 region has 14 residues. Trimming at V came to 6 bases and at J to 7 bases, leaving 7 bases not matched to a gene.

The chain couples TRBV3-1 (or the pseudogene TRBV3-2) to TRBJ1-4; D perhaps matches TRBD1 (6 bases). The V and J ends lost 4 bases and 10 bases respectively, with 25 bases between them. This CDR3 contains 17 residues. Germline V CDR1 and CDR2: LGHDT, YNNKEL (reference sequence). The CDR3 DNA reads TGTGCCAGCAGCCGGGTCAGGGGCGTGGGGGGACGTGGAAAACTGTTTTTT. It codes for CASSRVRGVGGRGKLFF.

This clone has more than one count but fewer than ten. The V call is TRBV30, the J call TRBJ1-3, with D maybe TRBD1 (6 bases). The germline V and J ends were trimmed by 4 bases and 0 bases, with 16 bases remaining between them. CDR1 is GTSNPN, CDR2 SVGIG, per germline (reference sequence). This CDR3 contains 16 residues. The CDR3 DNA reads as TGTGCCTGGACAGGGGACTTATCTATCTCTGGAAACACCATATATTTT. It codes for CAWTGDLSISGNTIYF. Variable domain in full (rest from reference TRBV30 and TRBJ1-3): SQTIHQWPATLVQPVGSPLSLECTVEGTSNPNLYWYRQAAGRGLQLLFYSVGIGQISSEVPQNLSASRPQDRQFILSSKKLLLSDSGFYLCAWTGDLSISGNTIYFGEGSWLTVV.

This clone was detected once. The chain links TRBV5-6 to TRBJ2-3; 7 bases fit TRBD2. CDR1 SGHDT and CDR2 YYEEEE come from the germline V gene. V lost 3 bases to trimming and J lost 11 bases; unmatched junction nucleotides: 12. CDR3 size: 14 residues. This CDR3 reads CASSYWTSPAKQYF. CDR3 in DNA: TGTGCCAGCAGCTACTGGACTAGTCCCGCTAAGCAGTATTTT.

The CDR3 bases are TGTGCCAGCAGTCCCGGCCGGTCCCCCCAGCATTTT. Protein: CASSPGRSPQHF. The chain employs TRBV12-3 or TRBV12-4 and TRBJ1-5; unclear D gene. V lost 5 bases and J lost 10, with 12 bases in between. The CDR3 extends over 12 amino acids.

The J gene is TRBJ1-1, the V gene TRBV9; no reliable D call. V was clipped by 3 bases and J by 4 bases, with 13 bases between them. The germline CDR1 and CDR2 sequences are SGDLS and YYNGEE. CDR3 length: 14 residues. The CDR3 spells CASSAEATGTEAFF. The CDR3, as DNA: TGTGCCAGCAGCGCTGAGGCCACGGGCACTGAAGCTTTCTTT.

This chain connects TRBV12-3 or TRBV12-4 to TRBJ2-1; D ambiguous. The germline V and J ends were trimmed by 3 bases and 2 bases, with 5 bases remaining between them. The CDR3 contains 13 residues. The CDR3 DNA follows: TGTGCCAGCAGTTTTGGGACCTACAATGAGCAGTTCTTC. Translating gives CASSFGTYNEQFF.

The rearrangement joins TRBV12-3 or TRBV12-4 to TRBJ1-2; maybe TRBD1 (6 bases). The CDR3 has 13 amino acids. The germline V and J ends were trimmed by 6 bases and 8 bases, with 16 bases remaining between them. The CDR3 nucleotides are TGTGCCAGCAGCCATACAGGGTACCAAGGCTACACCTTC. This translates into CASSHTGYQGYTF.

The V call is TRBV2, the J call TRBJ1-1; possibly TRBD1 for D (6 bases). The CDR3 totals 14 residues. CDR1 is SNHLY and CDR2 is FYNNEI in the germline V gene. V dropped 10 bases and J dropped 8 bases, with 23 bases sitting between them. CDR3 in amino acids: CAITERGGNSEAFF. The CDR3 DNA follows: TGTGCCATTACCGAAAGGGGGGGGAACTCGGAAGCTTTCTTT.